These 5 T cell receptor beta chains originate from one sample sequenced in a study of blood T cell repertoires in COVID-19. The method was immunoSEQ multiplex PCR; TCRdb's version includes in-frame clones alone and lacks a portion of them. The sample contains about 200,000 clones, over 80% of which appear only once. The sequenced sample consisted of PBMCs or T cells enriched from blood (not recorded which). Receptors originate from a man aged 30 to 45 who had recovered from COVID-19.

This clone has only a few counts. The DNA of the CDR3 is TGTGCCAGCAGCCCGGGACTAGCGGGGGACTACGAGCAGTACTTC. Protein product: CASSPGLAGDYEQYF. This sequence joins TRBV7-9 and TRBJ2-7, with TRBD2 matching over 14 bases. V was clipped by 5 bases and J by 3 bases; unmatched bases: 3. The CDR3 contains 15 residues. Germline loops: CDR1 SEHNR, CDR2 FQNEAQ (reference sequence).

This chain's CDR3 is CASVGLGLGEKLFF. DNA for the CDR3: TGTGCCAGCGTCGGGTTGGGGCTGGGAGAAAAACTGTTTTTT. The chain has TRBV6-6 and TRBJ1-4, with D perhaps TRBD1 (5 bases). Germline values: CDR1 MNHNY, CDR2 SVGAGI (reference sequence). The V and J ends lost 8 bases and 8 bases respectively, with 18 bases between them. This CDR3 comprises 14 residues.

This rearrangement joins TRBV5-1 to TRBJ2-2, with 8 bases lining up with TRBD2. V shed 1 base, J shed 7 bases, and the junction held 12 bases outside the gene matches. The CDR3 loop spans 17 amino acids. Germline V CDR1 and CDR2: SGHRS, YFSETQ. The CDR3 sequence: CASSLRPGAAGGGELFF. The CDR3 coding sequence is TGCGCCAGCAGCTTGCGTCCAGGGGCCGCGGGAGGCGGGGAGCTGTTTTTT.

In DNA, the CDR3 is TGTGCCAGCAGCAAGCTAGCGGGAGGGCCGGGGGAGACCCAGTACTTC. Translating gives CASSKLAGGPGETQYF. The chain is built from TRBV11-3 and TRBJ2-5; 12 bases fit TRBD2. Per the germline V gene, CDR1 is SGHNT and CDR2 is YENEEA. V trimming: 5 bases; J trimming: 5 bases; junction bases outside the gene matches: 9. The CDR3 totals 16 residues.

The J gene is TRBJ2-3, the V gene TRBV19; the match to TRBD2 covers 11 bases. Per germline, CDR1 LNHDA and CDR2 SQIVND (reference sequence). Trimming at V came to 6 bases and at J to 3 bases, leaving 5 bases not matched to a gene. The CDR3 totals 15 residues. In nucleotides, the CDR3 is TGTGCCAGTAGACAACTAGCGGGGGCGACAGATACGCAGTATTTT. Translated: CASRQLAGATDTQYF.